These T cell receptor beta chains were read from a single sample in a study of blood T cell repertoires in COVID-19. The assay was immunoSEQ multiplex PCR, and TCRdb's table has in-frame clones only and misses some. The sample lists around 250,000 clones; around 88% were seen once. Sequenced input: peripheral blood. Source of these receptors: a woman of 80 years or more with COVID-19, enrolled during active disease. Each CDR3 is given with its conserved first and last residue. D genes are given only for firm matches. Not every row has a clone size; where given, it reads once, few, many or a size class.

CAWRDSSATEAFF	TGTGCCTGGAGGGACAGCTCCGCCACTGAAGCTTTCTTT	TRBJ1-1	TRBV30	.	.
CASSRDSMPYNEQFF	TGTGCCAGCAGCCGGGACAGTATGCCCTACAATGAGCAGTTCTTC	TRBJ2-1	TRBV11-2	.	TRBD1
CASSLVAASPGELFF	TGTGCCAGCAGCTTAGTAGCGGCGAGCCCCGGGGAGCTGTTTTTT	TRBJ2-2	TRBV7-2	.	.
CASSPPLAGSSYNEQFF	TGTGCCAGCTCACCCCCTCTAGCGGGTAGCTCCTACAATGAGCAGTTCTTC	TRBJ2-1	TRBV18	.	TRBD2
CASSSTSGGYNEQFF	TGTGCCAGCAGCTCAACTAGCGGGGGCTACAATGAGCAGTTCTTC	TRBJ2-1	TRBV7-2	.	TRBD2
CASSMTGTGDRANYGYTF	TGTGCCAGCAGTATGACCGGGACAGGGGACCGAGCTAACTATGGCTACACCTTC	TRBJ1-2	TRBV25-1	.	TRBD1
CASSSGNQNIQYF	TGTGCCAGCAGCTCAGGGAACCAAAACATTCAGTACTTC	TRBJ2-4	TRBV5-5	.	.
CASSLRTGWDHQPQHF	TGTGCCAGCAGCTTGCGGACAGGGTGGGACCATCAGCCCCAGCATTTT	TRBJ1-5	TRBV5-5	few	TRBD1
CASSINRVGKLFF	TGTGCCAGTAGTATAAACAGGGTGGGAAAACTGTTTTTT	TRBJ1-4	TRBV19	once	.
CASSLGGAQETQYF	TGTGCCAGCAGCTTGGGGGGGGCCCAAGAGACCCAGTACTTC	TRBJ2-5	TRBV7-9	.	.
CASSFRDREWWQVNQPQHF	TGTGCCAGCAGCTTTAGGGACAGGGAATGGTGGCAGGTGAATCAGCCCCAGCATTTT	TRBJ1-5	TRBV11-2	.	TRBD1
CATHRGDYPDSGANVLTF	TGCGCCACACACAGGGGGGACTATCCAGACTCTGGGGCCAACGTCCTGACTTTC	TRBJ2-6	TRBV5-1	.	.
CASSPTGERLTEQFF	TGTGCCAGCTCACCTACAGGAGAGCGCTTGACGGAGCAGTTCTTC	TRBJ2-1	TRBV18	.	.
CATGYLEEKLFF	TGTGCCACCGGTTACCTGGAGGAAAAACTGTTTTTT	TRBJ1-4	TRBV15	.	.
CASSPPRTNLNTGELFF	TGTGCCAGCTCACCACCTCGGACAAACCTGAACACCGGGGAGCTGTTTTTT	TRBJ2-2	TRBV18	.	.
CASSGLTGVTEAFF	TGTGCCAGCAGTGGACTCACAGGGGTTACTGAAGCTTTCTTT	TRBJ1-1	TRBV2	.	TRBD1
CASSGLTGNNYGYTF	TGCGCCAGCAGTGGGCTGACAGGGAACAACTATGGCTACACCTTC	TRBJ1-2	TRBV10-2	.	TRBD1
CASSPLLRTEATNEKLFF	TGTGCCAGCAGCCCTCTCTTACGGACGGAGGCAACTAATGAAAAACTGTTTTTT	TRBJ1-4	TRBV4-2	.	.
CASSSTWWEGDSTDTQYF	TGTGCCAGCAGCTCCACATGGTGGGAGGGGGACAGCACAGATACGCAGTATTTT	TRBJ2-3	TRBV5-4	.	.
CASSSSGTQYF	TGTGCCAGCAGTTCTAGTGGGACCCAGTACTTC	TRBJ2-5	TRBV6-5	.	.
CASVRQGPGELFF	TGTGCCAGCGTCAGACAGGGGCCCGGGGAGCTGTTTTTT	TRBJ2-2	TRBV11-2	.	TRBD1
CASRSTGETGELFF	TGTGCCAGCAGATCGACAGGGGAGACCGGGGAGCTGTTTTTT	TRBJ2-2	TRBV6-4	.	TRBD1
CASSYERSNEKLFF	TGTGCCAGCAGTTATGAACGGAGTAATGAAAAACTGTTTTTT	TRBJ1-4	TRBV6-5	.	.
CASSYKVRQGSYGYTF	TGTGCCAGCAGTTACAAGGTCCGACAGGGGAGCTATGGCTACACCTTC	TRBJ1-2	TRBV6-2/TRBV6-3	.	TRBD1
CATSRLAGETQYF	TGTGCCACCAGCAGACTCGCGGGGGAGACCCAGTACTTC	TRBJ2-5	TRBV15	medium-sized	.
CASSSRQPYQETQYF	TGTGCCAGCAGCTCTCGACAGCCGTACCAAGAGACCCAGTACTTC	TRBJ2-5	TRBV21-1	.	.
CASSLGRAQGGYTF	TGTGCCAGCAGCTTAGGTCGGGCCCAGGGGGGCTACACCTTC	TRBJ1-2	TRBV11-2	.	.
CASSLFPGDYGYTF	TGTGCCAGCAGTTTATTTCCAGGGGACTATGGCTACACCTTC	TRBJ1-2	TRBV28	.	.
CASSRGGGPQETQYF	TGTGCCAGCAGCCGGGGCGGGGGGCCTCAAGAGACCCAGTACTTC	TRBJ2-5	TRBV3-1/TRBV3-2	.	TRBD2
CASSPDRAERQKLFF	TGTGCCAGCAGTCCGGACAGGGCGGAAAGGCAAAAACTGTTTTTT	TRBJ1-4	TRBV6-5	few	TRBD1
CAWSVVTQGTEAFF	TGTGCCTGGAGTGTAGTCACTCAGGGGACTGAAGCTTTCTTT	TRBJ1-1	TRBV30	.	.
CASSPPGVEKLFF	TGTGCCAGCAGCCCACCGGGGGTGGAAAAACTGTTTTTT	TRBJ1-4	TRBV14	.	.
CASSRRDRDNYGYTF	TGTGCCAGCTCACGCAGGGACAGGGATAACTATGGCTACACCTTC	TRBJ1-2	TRBV18	once	TRBD1
CASSTTLGSNQPQHF	TGTGCCAGTTCCACCACCCTCGGTAGCAATCAGCCCCAGCATTTT	TRBJ1-5	TRBV19	.	.
CASSSAGDGANVLTF	TGTGCCAGCAGTTCCGCAGGGGATGGGGCCAACGTCCTGACTTTC	TRBJ2-6	TRBV27	.	.
CASSPPSSSGNTIYF	TGTGCCAGCTCACCACCAAGTAGCTCTGGAAACACCATATATTTT	TRBJ1-3	TRBV18	.	.
CATSGEGDRGRADTQYF	TGTGCCACCAGTGGCGAGGGGGACAGGGGTCGGGCAGATACGCAGTATTTT	TRBJ2-3	TRBV24-1	.	TRBD1
CATQRGYQETQYF	TGCGCCACCCAGCGGGGGTACCAAGAGACCCAGTACTTC	TRBJ2-5	TRBV10-2	.	TRBD2
CASSQINIRVQREAFF	TGTGCCAGCAGCCAAATCAATATCCGGGTTCAAAGGGAGGCTTTCTTT	TRBJ1-1	TRBV5-4	.	.
CATRGGTTSYNSPLHF	TGTGCCACCCGGGGGGGGACAACCTCCTATAATTCACCCCTCCACTTT	TRBJ1-6	TRBV19	once	.
CSVDQGYEQYF	TGCAGCGTTGACCAGGGCTACGAGCAGTACTTC	TRBJ2-7	TRBV29-1	.	.
CASSSARQGNEQFF	TGTGCCAGCAGCTCTGCCCGCCAGGGCAATGAGCAGTTCTTC	TRBJ2-1	TRBV7-3	once	.
CASSKRLSASEQYF	TGTGCCAGCAGCAAACGACTCTCGGCGAGCGAGCAGTACTTC	TRBJ2-7	TRBV21-1	.	.
CATGPGTGFGYTF	TGTGCCACCGGTCCCGGGACAGGGTTTGGCTACACCTTC	TRBJ1-2	TRBV11-2	few	TRBD1
CASRETGEVRQPQHF	TGTGCCAGTAGAGAGACAGGGGAGGTTCGTCAGCCCCAGCATTTT	TRBJ1-5	TRBV19	.	TRBD1
CASSLGGGGSGANVLTF	TGTGCCAGCAGTCTTGGAGGGGGCGGCTCTGGGGCCAACGTCCTGACTTTC	TRBJ2-6	TRBV28	.	.
CSGQGSSGNTIYF	TGCAGCGGGCAGGGGAGCTCTGGAAACACCATATATTTT	TRBJ1-3	TRBV29-1	.	.
CASDRSPGDTQYF	TGTGCCAGTGACCGTTCCCCGGGGGATACGCAGTATTTT	TRBJ2-3	TRBV9	.	.
CASSLARTENSNQPQHF	TGTGCCAGCAGCTTGGCCAGGACAGAAAATAGCAATCAGCCCCAGCATTTT	TRBJ1-5	TRBV5-5	.	.
CASRTGDVYNEQFF	TGTGCCAGCAGAACAGGGGATGTATACAATGAGCAGTTCTTC	TRBJ2-1	TRBV7-2	.	TRBD1